The entry below gives a single T cell receptor beta chain sequence along with its context. Its antigen is not known. The CDR3 consists of 14 residues. With 6 bases removed from V and 0 bases from J, the gap between germline ends came to 6 bases. Germline CDR1 MNHNS, CDR2 SASEGT. All patients reached thyroid surgery having received no treatment beforehand. In the study's own analysis: Clinicopathological groups supplied CDR3 differences that were used to build a distant-metastasis classifier for papillary thyroid cancer. MiXCR was used by TCRdb to re-call the PCR reads. The V and J calls and clone size come from TCRdb's table, not from the authors' own analysis. The data contain around 50,000 clones, roughly 29% of them singletons. The data stem from a study of metastatic and nonmetastatic thyroid tumors. At the level of the study: Repertoire data that came from the blood and tumor or nodule tissue of malignant and benign thyroid patients were compared.

Study-level results: Compared with benign nodules, malignant thyroid tumors were reported to have significantly higher TCR beta diversity in both blood and tumor.

The sequenced sample was blood. The chain employs TRBV6-1 and TRBJ2-6, with D hard to call. The sequence was obtained from a female donor with papillary thyroid cancer or a benign thyroid nodule (not recorded which). Some clones in this sample may be carry-over from other donors' samples. The CDR3 DNA reads TGTGCCAGCAGGTGGAGCTCTGGGGCCAACGTCCTGACTTTC. It specifies CASRWSSGANVLTF.